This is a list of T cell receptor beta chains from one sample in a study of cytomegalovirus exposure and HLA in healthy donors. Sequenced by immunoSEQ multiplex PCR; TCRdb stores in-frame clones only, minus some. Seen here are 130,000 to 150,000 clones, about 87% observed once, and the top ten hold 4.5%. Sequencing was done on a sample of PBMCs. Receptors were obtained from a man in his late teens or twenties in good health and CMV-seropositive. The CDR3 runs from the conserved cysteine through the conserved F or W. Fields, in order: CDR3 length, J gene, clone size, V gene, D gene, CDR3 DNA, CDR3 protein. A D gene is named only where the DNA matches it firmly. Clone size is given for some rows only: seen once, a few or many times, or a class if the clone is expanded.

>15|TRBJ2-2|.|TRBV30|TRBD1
TGTGCCTGGAGTCCGACAGGGCCGAACACCGGGGAGCTGTTTTTT
CAWSPTGPNTGELFF
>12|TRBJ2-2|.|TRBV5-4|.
TGTGCCAGCAGCTTGGAGAGGGGGGAGCTGTTTTTT
CASSLERGELFF
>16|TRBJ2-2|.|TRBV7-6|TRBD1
TGTGCCAGCAGCTCCGGGACAGGGCAAGAAACCGGGGAGCTGTTTTTT
CASSSGTGQETGELFF
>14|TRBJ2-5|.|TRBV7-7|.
TGTGCCAGCAGCTTAGGGGGGCTCCAAGAGACCCAGTACTTC
CASSLGGLQETQYF
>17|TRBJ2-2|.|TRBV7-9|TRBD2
TGTGCCAGCAGCTCTAACCTGGCGGGAGGAGGTACCGGGGAGCTGTTTTTT
CASSSNLAGGGTGELFF
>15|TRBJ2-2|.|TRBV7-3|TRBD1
TGTGCCAGCAGCTTAGGACAGGGAGTCACCGGGGAGCTGTTTTTT
CASSLGQGVTGELFF
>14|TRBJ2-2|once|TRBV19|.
TGTGCCAGTGAGGCCGGGGTGAGCACCGGGGAGCTGTTTTTT
CASEAGVSTGELFF
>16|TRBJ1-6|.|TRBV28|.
TGTGCCAGCCGCTACCTGCCGGGAGGCGCTAATTCACCCCTCCACTTT
CASRYLPGGANSPLHF
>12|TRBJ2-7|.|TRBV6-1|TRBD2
TGTGCCAGCATGGCGGGGGGCGACGAGCAGTACTTC
CASMAGGDEQYF
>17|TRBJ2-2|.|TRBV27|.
TGTGCCAGCAGTCCCACAGGGATCGGGAGGCTCACCGGGGAGCTGTTTTTT
CASSPTGIGRLTGELFF
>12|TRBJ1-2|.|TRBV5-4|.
TGTGCCAGCGCGGGGGGCAGTTATGGCTACACCTTC
CASAGGSYGYTF
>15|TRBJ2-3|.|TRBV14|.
TGTGCCAGCAGCCAAGCGCAAGGAGTAGGAGATACGCAGTATTTT
CASSQAQGVGDTQYF
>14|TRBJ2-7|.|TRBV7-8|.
TGTGCCAGCAGCCCTAGGACCGGGACCTACGAGCAGTACTTC
CASSPRTGTYEQYF
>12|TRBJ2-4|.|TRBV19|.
TGTGCCAGTAGTATAGACCGGGGTTGGTGGTACTTC
CASSIDRGWWYF